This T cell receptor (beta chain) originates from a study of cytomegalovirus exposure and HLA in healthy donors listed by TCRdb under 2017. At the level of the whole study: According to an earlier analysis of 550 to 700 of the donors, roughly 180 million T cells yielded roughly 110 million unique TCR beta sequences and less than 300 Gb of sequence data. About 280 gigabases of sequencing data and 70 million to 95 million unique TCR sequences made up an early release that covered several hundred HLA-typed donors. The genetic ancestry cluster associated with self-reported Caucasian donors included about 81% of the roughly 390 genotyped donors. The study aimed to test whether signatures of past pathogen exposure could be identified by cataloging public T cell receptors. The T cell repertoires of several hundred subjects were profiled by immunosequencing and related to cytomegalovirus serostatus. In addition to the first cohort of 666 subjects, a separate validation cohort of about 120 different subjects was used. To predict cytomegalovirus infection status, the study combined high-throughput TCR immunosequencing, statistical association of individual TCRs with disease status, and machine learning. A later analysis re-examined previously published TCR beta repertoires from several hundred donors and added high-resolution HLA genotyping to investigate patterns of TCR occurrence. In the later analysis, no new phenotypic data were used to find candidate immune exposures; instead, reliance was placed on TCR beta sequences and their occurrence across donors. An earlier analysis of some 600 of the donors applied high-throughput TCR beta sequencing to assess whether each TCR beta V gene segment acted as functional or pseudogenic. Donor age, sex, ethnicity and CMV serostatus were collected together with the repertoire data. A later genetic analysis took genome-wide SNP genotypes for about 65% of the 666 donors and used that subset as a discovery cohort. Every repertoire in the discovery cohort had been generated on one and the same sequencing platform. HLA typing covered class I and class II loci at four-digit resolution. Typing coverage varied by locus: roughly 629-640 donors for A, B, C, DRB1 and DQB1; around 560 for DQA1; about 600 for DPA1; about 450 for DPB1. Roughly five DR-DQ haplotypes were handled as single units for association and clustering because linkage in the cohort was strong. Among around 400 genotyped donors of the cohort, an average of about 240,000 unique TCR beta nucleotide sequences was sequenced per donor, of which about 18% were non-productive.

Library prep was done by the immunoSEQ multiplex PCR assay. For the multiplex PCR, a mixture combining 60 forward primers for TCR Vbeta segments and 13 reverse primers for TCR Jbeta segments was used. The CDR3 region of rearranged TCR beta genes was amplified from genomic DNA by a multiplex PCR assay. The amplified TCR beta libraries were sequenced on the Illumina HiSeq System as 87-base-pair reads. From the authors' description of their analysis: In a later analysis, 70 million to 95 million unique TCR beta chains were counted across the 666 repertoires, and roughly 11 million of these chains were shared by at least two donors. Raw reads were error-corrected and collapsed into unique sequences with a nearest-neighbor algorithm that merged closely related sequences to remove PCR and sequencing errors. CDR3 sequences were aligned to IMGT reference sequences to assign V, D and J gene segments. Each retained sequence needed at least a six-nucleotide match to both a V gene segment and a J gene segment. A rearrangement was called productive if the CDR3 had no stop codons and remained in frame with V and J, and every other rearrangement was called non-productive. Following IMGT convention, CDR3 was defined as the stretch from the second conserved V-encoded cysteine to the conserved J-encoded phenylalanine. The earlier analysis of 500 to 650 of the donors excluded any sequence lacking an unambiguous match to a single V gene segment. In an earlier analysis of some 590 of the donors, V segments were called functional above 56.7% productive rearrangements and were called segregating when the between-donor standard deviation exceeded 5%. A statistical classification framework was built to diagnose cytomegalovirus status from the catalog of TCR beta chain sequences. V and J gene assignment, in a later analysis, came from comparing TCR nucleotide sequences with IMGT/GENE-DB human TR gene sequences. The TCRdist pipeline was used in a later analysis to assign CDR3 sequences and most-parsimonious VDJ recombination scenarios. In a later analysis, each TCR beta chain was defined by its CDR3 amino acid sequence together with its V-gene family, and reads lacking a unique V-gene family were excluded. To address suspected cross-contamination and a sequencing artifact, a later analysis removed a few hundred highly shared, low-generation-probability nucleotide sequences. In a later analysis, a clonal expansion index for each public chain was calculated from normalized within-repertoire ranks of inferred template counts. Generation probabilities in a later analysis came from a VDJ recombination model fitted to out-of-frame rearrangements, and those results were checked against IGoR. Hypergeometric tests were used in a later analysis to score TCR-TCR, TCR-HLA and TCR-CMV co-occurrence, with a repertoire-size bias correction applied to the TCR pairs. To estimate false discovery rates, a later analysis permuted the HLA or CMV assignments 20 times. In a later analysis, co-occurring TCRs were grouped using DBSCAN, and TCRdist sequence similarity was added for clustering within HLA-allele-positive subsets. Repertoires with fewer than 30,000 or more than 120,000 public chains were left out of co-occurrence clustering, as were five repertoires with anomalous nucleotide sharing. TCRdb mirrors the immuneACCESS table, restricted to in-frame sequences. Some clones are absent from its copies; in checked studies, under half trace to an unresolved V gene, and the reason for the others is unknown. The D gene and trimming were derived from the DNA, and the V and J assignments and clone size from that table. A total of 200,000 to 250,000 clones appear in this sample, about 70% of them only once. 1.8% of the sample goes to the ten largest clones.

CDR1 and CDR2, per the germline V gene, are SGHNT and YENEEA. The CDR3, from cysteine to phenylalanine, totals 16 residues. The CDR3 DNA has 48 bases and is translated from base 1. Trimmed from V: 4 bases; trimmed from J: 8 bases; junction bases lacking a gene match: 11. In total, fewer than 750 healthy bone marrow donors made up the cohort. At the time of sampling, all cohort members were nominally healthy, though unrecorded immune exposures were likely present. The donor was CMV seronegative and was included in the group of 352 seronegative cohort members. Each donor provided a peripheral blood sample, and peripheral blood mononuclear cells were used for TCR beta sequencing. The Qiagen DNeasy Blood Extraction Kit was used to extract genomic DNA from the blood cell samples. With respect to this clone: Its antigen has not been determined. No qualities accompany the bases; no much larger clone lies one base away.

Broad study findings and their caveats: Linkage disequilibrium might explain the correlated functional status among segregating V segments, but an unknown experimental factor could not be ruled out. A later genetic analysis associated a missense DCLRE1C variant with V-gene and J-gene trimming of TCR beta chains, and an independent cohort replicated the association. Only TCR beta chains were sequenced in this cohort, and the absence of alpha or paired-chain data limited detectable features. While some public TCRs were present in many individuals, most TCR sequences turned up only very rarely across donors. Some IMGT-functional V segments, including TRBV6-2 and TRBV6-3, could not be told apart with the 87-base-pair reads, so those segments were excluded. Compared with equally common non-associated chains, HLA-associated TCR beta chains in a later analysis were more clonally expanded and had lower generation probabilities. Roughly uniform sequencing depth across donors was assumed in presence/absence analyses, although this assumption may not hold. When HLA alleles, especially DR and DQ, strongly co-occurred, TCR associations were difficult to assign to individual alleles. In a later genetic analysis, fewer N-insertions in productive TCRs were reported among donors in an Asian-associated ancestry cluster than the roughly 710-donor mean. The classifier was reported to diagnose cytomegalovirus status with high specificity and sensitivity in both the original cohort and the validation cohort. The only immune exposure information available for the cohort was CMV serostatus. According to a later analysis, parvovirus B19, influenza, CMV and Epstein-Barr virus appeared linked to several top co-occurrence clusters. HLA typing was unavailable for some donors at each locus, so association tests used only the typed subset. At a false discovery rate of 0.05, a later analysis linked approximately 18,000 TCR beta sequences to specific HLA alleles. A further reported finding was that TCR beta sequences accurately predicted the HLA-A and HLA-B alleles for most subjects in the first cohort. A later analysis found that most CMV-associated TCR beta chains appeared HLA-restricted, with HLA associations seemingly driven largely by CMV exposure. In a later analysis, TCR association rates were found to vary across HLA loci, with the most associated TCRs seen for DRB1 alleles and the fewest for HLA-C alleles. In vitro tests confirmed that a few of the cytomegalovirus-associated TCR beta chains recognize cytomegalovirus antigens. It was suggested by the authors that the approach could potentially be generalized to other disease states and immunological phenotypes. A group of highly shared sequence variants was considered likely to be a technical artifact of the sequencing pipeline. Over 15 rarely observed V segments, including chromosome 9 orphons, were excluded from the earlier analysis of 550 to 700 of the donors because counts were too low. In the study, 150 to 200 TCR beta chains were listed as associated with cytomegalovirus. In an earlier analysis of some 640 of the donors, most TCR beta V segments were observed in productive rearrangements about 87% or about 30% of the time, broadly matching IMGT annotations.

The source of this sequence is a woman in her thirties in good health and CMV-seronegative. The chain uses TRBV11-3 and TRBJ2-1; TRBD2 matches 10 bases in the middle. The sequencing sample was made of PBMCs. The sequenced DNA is TGTGCCAGCAGCTATCGCGCTAGCGGGGGTGTCGATGAGCAGTTCTTC. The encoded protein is CASSYRASGGVDEQFF.